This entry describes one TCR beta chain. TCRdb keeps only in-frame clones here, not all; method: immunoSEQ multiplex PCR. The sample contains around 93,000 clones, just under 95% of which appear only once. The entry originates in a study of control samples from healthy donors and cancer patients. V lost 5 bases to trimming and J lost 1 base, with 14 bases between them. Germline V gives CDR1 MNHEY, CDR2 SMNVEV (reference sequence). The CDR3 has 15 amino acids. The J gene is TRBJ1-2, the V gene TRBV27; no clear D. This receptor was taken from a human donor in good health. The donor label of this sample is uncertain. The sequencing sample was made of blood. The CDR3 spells CASSRVSGDNYGYTF. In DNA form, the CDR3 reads TGTGCCAGCAGTCGTGTCTCCGGGGATAACTATGGCTACACCTTC.